A single sample is the source of the 28 T cell receptor beta chains below, sequenced in a study of control samples from healthy donors and cancer patients. Assay: immunoSEQ multiplex PCR; the TCRdb copy retains only in-frame clones and omits some. Of about 120,000 clones in the sample, around 89% were seen once. The sequenced material came from blood. Receptor source: a man aged 35 to 55 in good health.

This rearrangement joins TRBV2 to TRBJ2-7; D possibly matches TRBD1 or TRBD2 (7 bases each). The CDR3 runs 16 residues. With 4 bases removed from V and 2 bases from J, the gap between germline ends came to 18 bases. Germline V gives CDR1 SNHLY, CDR2 FYNNEI. The CDR3 sequence is CASSAPLGGTAYEQYF. In DNA form, the CDR3 reads TGTGCCAGCAGTGCCCCCCTGGGGGGGACAGCCTACGAGCAGTACTTC.

This sequence joins TRBV12-3 or TRBV12-4 and TRBJ2-7; D is undetermined. V gave up 3 bases and J gave up 3 bases, with 3 bases separating them. The CDR3 consists of 11 residues. The CDR3, as DNA: TGTGCCAGCAGTTTTGGCTACGAGCAGTACTTC. Amino acid sequence: CASSFGYEQYF.

The V gene is TRBV10-2, the J gene TRBJ2-1, with unresolved D. This CDR3 spans 13 amino acids. The V gene lost 4 bases and the J gene lost 7 bases, with 11 bases spanning the gap. Germline lookup yields CDR1 WSHSY and CDR2 SAAADI. CDR3 sequence reads: CASSGGSRNEQFF. The CDR3 DNA sequence: TGCGCCAGCAGTGGAGGTAGCAGGAATGAGCAGTTCTTC.

J is TRBJ1-6 and V is TRBV7-2; unclear D gene. The germline gives CDR1 SGHTA, CDR2 FQGNSA. CDR3 length: 16 residues. Trimming cost V 1 base and J 8 bases, with 15 bases left between them. The CDR3 protein is CASSLEGGILHSPLHF. The CDR3 coding sequence is TGTGCCAGCAGCTTAGAAGGAGGGATCCTCCATTCACCCCTCCACTTT.

The chain combines TRBV5-1 with TRBJ2-2, with a possible D match to TRBD2 (5 bases). Trimming shortened V by 0 bases and J by 4 bases, and 7 bases separated the two germline ends. Per germline, CDR1 SGHRS and CDR2 YFSETQ. The CDR3 spans 14 residues. The CDR3 protein is CASSLEGSTGELFF. Written as DNA, the CDR3 is TGCGCCAGCAGCTTGGAAGGGAGCACCGGGGAGCTGTTTTTT.

This clone was seen only a few times. This chain connects TRBV2 to TRBJ1-6, with 7 bases lining up with TRBD1. V was pared by 9 bases and J by 6 bases, with 8 bases of the junction left unmatched. This CDR3 is 14 amino acids long. CDR1 and CDR2 (germline): SNHLY, FYNNEI. CDR3 amino acids: CARLDRAANSPLHF. The CDR3 DNA reads TGTGCCAGACTAGACAGGGCTGCTAATTCACCCCTCCACTTT.

This clone has only one observation. The rearrangement uses TRBV7-2 and TRBJ1-2; weak D call: TRBD1 (6 bases). Trimming stripped 5 bases from V and 4 bases from J, with 11 bases between. CDR3 length equals 13 residues. Germline CDR1 SGHTA, CDR2 FQGNSA. The CDR3 loop is CASSIDRIYGYTF. DNA of the CDR3: TGTGCCAGCAGCATTGACAGGATCTATGGCTACACCTTC.

This clone was seen just once. The J gene is TRBJ2-7, the V gene TRBV7-9; D gene ambiguous. V lost 2 bases and J 1 base, leaving 6 bases between the germline ends. This CDR3 contains 13 residues. Per germline, CDR1 SEHNR and CDR2 FQNEAQ (reference sequence). The CDR3: CASSLMPSYEQYF. The CDR3 DNA reads TGTGCCAGCAGCTTAATGCCGTCCTACGAGCAGTACTTC.

The chain employs TRBV19 and TRBJ2-3; 11 bases match TRBD2. Germline-derived CDR1 and CDR2 are LNHDA and SQIVND (reference sequence). This CDR3 spans 17 amino acids. The V and J ends lost 5 bases and 5 bases, in that order; junction bases with no gene match: 12. The CDR3 protein is CASSGGLAVYQGDTQYF. The CDR3 nucleotides are TGTGCCAGTAGTGGGGGACTAGCGGTCTACCAGGGAGATACGCAGTATTTT.

V gene TRBV19 combines with J gene TRBJ1-1; D may be TRBD1 (6 bases). V was clipped by 3 bases and J by 5 bases, with 13 bases between them. This CDR3 region has 14 residues. The germline V gene has CDR1 LNHDA and CDR2 SQIVND (reference sequence). The CDR3 sequence is CASSISKGTTEAFF. CDR3 nucleotides: TGTGCCAGTAGTATCAGTAAGGGGACAACTGAAGCTTTCTTT.

The chain uses TRBV30 and TRBJ1-1; tentatively, D is TRBD1 (5 bases). Trimming took 2 bases from V and 1 from J, leaving 8 bases between them. The CDR3 spans 13 residues. In germline, CDR1 is GTSNPN, CDR2 SVGIG (reference sequence). Here the CDR3 reads CAWSRGQNTEAFF. The CDR3 nucleotides are TGTGCCTGGAGTAGGGGCCAGAACACTGAAGCTTTCTTT.

The V and J genes are TRBV2 and TRBJ1-4; TRBD1 might be the D (5 bases). Trimming cost V 8 bases and J 7 bases, with 17 bases left between them. The CDR3 covers 14 residues. Germline CDR1 and CDR2: SNHLY and FYNNEI. The CDR3 DNA follows: TGTGCCAGCGGGGGGGACCCGATCGTTGAAAAACTGTTTTTT. Its protein is CASGGDPIVEKLFF.

This sequence joins TRBV15 and TRBJ2-7, with D perhaps matching TRBD2 (6 bases). The CDR3 spans 12 residues. With 3 bases removed from V and 4 bases from J, the gap between germline ends came to 7 bases. Germline CDR1 and CDR2: LNHNV and YYDKDF (reference sequence). The chain's CDR3 is CATSRDYYEQYF. The CDR3 DNA reads as TGTGCCACCAGCAGGGACTATTACGAGCAGTACTTC. Complete variable domain (other parts from reference TRBV15 and TRBJ2-7): DAMVIQNPRYQVTQFGKPVTLSCSQTLNHNVMYWYQQKSSQAPKLLFHYYDKDFNNEADTPDNFQSRRPNTSFCFLDIRSPGLGDTAMYLCATSRDYYEQYFGPGTRLTVT.

The chain carries TRBV14 and TRBJ2-7; D gene uncertain. V was cut by 6 bases and J by 0 bases, with 15 bases left in between. The CDR3 runs to 15 residues. The germline CDR1 and CDR2 sequences are SGHDN and FVKESK. As DNA, the CDR3 is TGTGCCAGCAGTCATTCCCCGGCCAACTCCTACGAGCAGTACTTC. This gives the protein CASSHSPANSYEQYF.

The chain's CDR3 is CASSQESGWQPQHF. The DNA of the CDR3 is TGCGCCAGCAGCCAAGAGTCCGGCTGGCAGCCCCAGCATTTT. V is TRBV4-1 and J is TRBJ1-5; D not certain. V lost 0 bases to trimming and J lost 7 bases, with 10 bases between them. Germline values: CDR1 MGHRA, CDR2 YSYEKL. This CDR3 has 14 amino acids.

This rearrangement joins TRBV5-4 to TRBJ1-2, with D hard to call. The CDR3 consists of 14 residues. The V and J ends lost 2 bases and 4 bases respectively, with 12 bases between them. The germline CDR1 and CDR2 sequences are SGHNT and YYREEE (reference sequence). CDR3 loop: CASSFGEGVYGYTF. The CDR3 region has the DNA TGTGCCAGCAGCTTCGGGGAGGGCGTCTATGGCTACACCTTC. The whole variable domain, remainder taken from reference TRBV5-4 and TRBJ1-2, is ETGVTQSPTHLIKTRGQQVTLRCSSQSGHNTVSWYQQALGQGPQFIFQYYREEENGRGNFPPRFSGLQFPNYSSELNVNALELDDSALYLCASSFGEGVYGYTFGSGTRLTVV.

The genes are TRBV6-2 or TRBV6-3 and TRBJ2-4, with D maybe TRBD1 (6 bases). CDR3 length: 17 residues. V was trimmed by 2 bases and J by 0 bases, leaving 14 bases between them. Germline CDR1 MNHEY, CDR2 SVGEGT. CDR3 in DNA: TGTGCCAGCAGTTACGAAGGACAGACACTAGCCAAAAACATTCAGTACTTC. The encoded protein is CASSYEGQTLAKNIQYF.

This chain uses TRBV10-2 with TRBJ1-1, with 11 bases fitting TRBD1. Per germline, CDR1 WSHSY and CDR2 SAAADI. Trimming cost V 2 bases and J 11 bases; bases outside gene matches: 4. The CDR3 has 13 residues. The CDR3 sequence is CASSEGGDRGAFF. The CDR3 nucleotides are TGCGCCAGCAGTGAGGGAGGGGACAGGGGGGCTTTCTTT.

The genes are TRBV30 and TRBJ2-3; no definite D call. Germline-derived CDR1 and CDR2 are GTSNPN and SVGIG (reference sequence). The V gene lost 0 bases and the J gene lost 3 bases, with 13 bases spanning the gap. This CDR3 has 15 residues. The CDR3 loop is CAWSVLLAATDTQYF. For the CDR3, the DNA is TGTGCCTGGAGTGTACTATTAGCAGCGACAGATACGCAGTATTTT.

CDR3 residues: CSVEKGAMEQYF. CDR3 sequence (DNA): TGCAGCGTTGAAAAGGGGGCGATGGAGCAGTACTTC. The V and J genes are TRBV29-1 and TRBJ2-7; 7 positions agree with TRBD1. Unmatched junction bases numbered 5, after V lost 2 bases and J lost 7 bases. This CDR3 has 12 residues. Germline V gene lookup returns CDR1 SQVTM and CDR2 ANQGSEA.

The chain has TRBV5-1 and TRBJ2-7; no reliable D call. This CDR3 is built from 12 residues. The V and J ends lost 4 bases and 2 bases respectively, with 7 bases between them. Germline V CDR1 and CDR2: SGHRS, YFSETQ. The DNA of the CDR3 is TGCGCCAGCAGCCTCTCTCCCTACGAGCAGTACTTC. Protein: CASSLSPYEQYF.

The V gene is TRBV15, the J gene TRBJ2-7, with D unclear. V lost 0 bases to trimming and J lost 5 bases, with 14 bases between them. Germline values: CDR1 LNHNV, CDR2 YYDKDF (reference sequence). CDR3 size: 15 residues. CDR3 residues: CATSRDRVLVDEQYF. As DNA, the CDR3 is TGTGCCACCAGCAGAGATCGAGTCTTGGTAGACGAGCAGTACTTC.

This clone was found once. The chain combines TRBV24-1 with TRBJ1-2; 8 bases agree with TRBD1. Losses at the gene ends were 3 bases for V and 7 bases for J; bases not matched to a gene: 9. This CDR3 spans 15 amino acids. Germline CDR1 KGHDR, CDR2 SFDVKD. The CDR3 here is CATSDAGGERGGYTF. As DNA, the CDR3 is TGTGCCACCAGTGATGCAGGGGGCGAGCGGGGTGGCTACACCTTC.

The chain is built from TRBV6-5 and TRBJ1-2; 12 positions match TRBD1. CDR3 length equals 15 residues. The ends lost 8 bases at V and 8 bases at J; junction bases unmatched: 12. Germline values: CDR1 MNHEY, CDR2 SVGAGI. The CDR3 sequence is CASLAPGQGAKGYTF. DNA for the CDR3: TGTGCCAGCCTAGCTCCGGGACAGGGGGCGAAGGGCTACACCTTC.

This chain's CDR3 is CAIPSGPSSGANVLTF. The CDR3 nucleotides read TGTGCCATCCCCTCGGGACCCAGCTCTGGGGCCAACGTCCTGACTTTC. This rearrangement joins TRBV10-3 to TRBJ2-6; either TRBD1 or TRBD2 may fit D (5 bases each). The CDR3 loop spans 16 amino acids. Germline values: CDR1 ENHRY, CDR2 SYGVKD. V was shortened by 8 bases and J by 0 bases, with 14 bases between the two germline ends.

The chain carries TRBV6-1 and TRBJ2-7, with D perhaps matching TRBD1 (5 bases). From germline, CDR1 is MNHNS and CDR2 SASEGT. The CDR3 contains 13 residues. Trimming left V 2 bases short and J 3 bases short, with 8 bases between. CDR3 loop: CASSERQIYEQYF. CDR3 DNA: TGTGCCAGCAGTGAACGACAGATCTACGAGCAGTACTTC.

The chain is built from TRBV24-1 and TRBJ1-5; 9 bases map to TRBD1. The V gene end was trimmed by 0 bases and the J gene end by 2 bases; junction bases not matched to a gene: 10. Germline V CDR1 and CDR2: KGHDR, SFDVKD. The CDR3 has 19 residues. The CDR3, as DNA: TGTGCCACCAGTGATTTGAGAAACCGGGACAGGGTTCGCAATCAGCCCCAGCATTTT. This gives the protein CATSDLRNRDRVRNQPQHF.

This clone was seen a handful of times. The rearrangement uses TRBV5-1 and TRBJ2-7; D assignment may be TRBD1 or TRBD2 (5 bases each). V lost 0 bases, J lost 12 bases, and 16 bases lay in between. The CDR3 runs to 13 residues. Germline CDR1 and CDR2: SGHRS and YFSETQ. CDR3 bases: TGCGCCAGCAGCTTGGAGGAGTTGGGACGGCGGTACTTC. This codes for CASSLEELGRRYF.